The source of this T cell receptor (beta chain) is a study of blood T cell repertoires in COVID-19. About the study: From T cells, B-cell-depleted T cells, or PBMCs came the material, which was cDNA or gDNA.

Per the original data handling: Reference gene primer amplification gave nucleated cell count estimates. Profiling relied on immunoSEQ multiplex PCR, and the TCRdb table lists in-frame clones only, not all of them. V and J calls and clone size follow that table, whereas D and trimming were derived from the DNA. The top ten hold about 10% of the sample, which has roughly 160,000 clones, roughly 85% seen once. With 6 bases removed from V and 0 bases from J, the gap between germline ends came to 11 bases. The germline V gene encodes CDR1 SQVTM and CDR2 ANQGSEA. This CDR3 spans 14 amino acids. The source material was peripheral blood. The genes are TRBV29-1 and TRBJ2-2; D is undetermined. The sequence came from an elderly woman with active or convalescent COVID-19. DNA for the CDR3: TGCAGCGTCCAACCGGTCCCGAACACCGGGGAGCTGTTTTTT. It is translated as CSVQPVPNTGELFF.